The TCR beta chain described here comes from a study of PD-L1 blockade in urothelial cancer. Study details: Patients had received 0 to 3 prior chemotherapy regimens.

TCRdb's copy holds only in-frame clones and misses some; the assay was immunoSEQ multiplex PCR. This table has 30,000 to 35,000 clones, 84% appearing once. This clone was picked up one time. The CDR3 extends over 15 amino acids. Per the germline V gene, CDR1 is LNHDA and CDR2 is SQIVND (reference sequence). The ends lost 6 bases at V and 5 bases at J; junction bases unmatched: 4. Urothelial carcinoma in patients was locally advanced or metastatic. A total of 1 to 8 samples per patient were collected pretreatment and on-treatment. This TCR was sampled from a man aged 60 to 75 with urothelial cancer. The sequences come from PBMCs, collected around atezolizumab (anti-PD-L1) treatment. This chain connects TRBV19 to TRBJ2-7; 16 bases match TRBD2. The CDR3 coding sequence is TGTGCCAGTAGAGGGACTAGCGGGAGGGGGAACGAGCAGTACTTC. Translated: CASRGTSGRGNEQYF.